The next 7 T cell receptor beta chains were all read from a single sample in a study of blood T cell repertoires in COVID-19 (dated by TCRdb to between 2020 and 2021). The library was generated by the immunoSEQ multiplex PCR assay. Here the immuneACCESS table is served through TCRdb, limited to in-frame sequences with V and J called. Missing clones are a known gap in these copies; in checked studies unresolved V genes cover under half, and the rest lacks a known reason. This sample holds approximately 270,000 clones; 88% were observed only once. The top ten clones comprise over 1.2% of the sample. The sample taken for sequencing was peripheral blood. The receptors here all came from a man older than 75 with acute or convalescent COVID-19.

The gene calls are TRBV2 and TRBJ2-7, with 13 positions matching TRBD2. The CDR3 runs 14 residues. Germline CDR1 is SNHLY and CDR2 is FYNNEI. V lost 6 bases and J lost 7; bases outside the gene matches: 6. This CDR3 is CASSGLAGAGEQYF. The CDR3 DNA follows: TGTGCCAGCAGCGGACTAGCGGGAGCTGGTGAGCAGTACTTC.

Only one count was recorded for this clone. The J gene is TRBJ2-5, the V gene TRBV6-6, with 7 nucleotides matching TRBD1. Germline values: CDR1 MNHNY, CDR2 SVGAGI (reference sequence). The CDR3 extends over 15 amino acids. The trim removed 8 bases at V and 4 bases at J, leaving 13 bases unmatched. The CDR3 protein is CASSYGRGYRETQYF. As DNA, the CDR3 is TGTGCCAGCTCGTATGGCAGGGGGTATCGAGAGACCCAGTACTTC.

CDR3 loop: CASSSRRSNQPQHF. CDR3 DNA sequence: TGTGCCAGTAGTTCGAGGAGGAGCAATCAGCCCCAGCATTTT. The chain is built from TRBV19 and TRBJ1-5; no clear D. Trimming removed 5 bases from V and 1 base from J, with 9 bases in between. The CDR3 is made up of 14 amino acids. CDR1 is LNHDA and CDR2 is SQIVND in the germline V gene (reference sequence).

The gene calls are TRBV28 and TRBJ2-2, with D possibly being TRBD2 (5 bases). The CDR3 loop spans 16 amino acids. CDR1 is MDHEN and CDR2 is SYDVKM in the germline V gene. The V end lost 5 bases, the J end lost 4 bases, and 17 bases lay between the germline ends. The DNA for the CDR3 is TGTGCCAGCAGTAATATCGATAGGGCGGGCACCGGGGAGCTGTTTTTT. Encoded protein: CASSNIDRAGTGELFF.

The chain is built from TRBV3-1 (or the pseudogene TRBV3-2) and TRBJ2-6; TRBD1 might be the D (6 bases). Germline-derived CDR1 and CDR2 are LGHDT and YNNKEL (reference sequence). With 1 base removed from V and 0 bases from J, the gap between germline ends came to 7 bases. This CDR3 has 16 amino acids. CDR3 coding DNA: TGTGCCAGCAGCCAAGGCAGGGGCTCTGGGGCCAACGTCCTGACTTTC. It yields the protein CASSQGRGSGANVLTF.

The chain employs TRBV28 and TRBJ2-7, with 9 positions matching TRBD1. This CDR3 is built from 14 residues. Unmatched junction bases numbered 6, after V lost 5 bases and J lost 4 bases. The V gene's germline CDR1 is MDHEN and CDR2 SYDVKM. The CDR3 loop reads CASSRQGVFYEQYF. The CDR3 DNA sequence: TGTGCCAGCAGTCGACAGGGGGTCTTTTACGAGCAGTACTTC.

The rearrangement links TRBV27 to TRBJ2-3; TRBD1 agrees at 9 bases. After removal of 5 bases from V and 2 bases from J, the junction contained 5 bases not matched to a gene. The CDR3 consists of 15 residues. CDR1 and CDR2 from the germline V gene are MNHEY and SMNVEV (reference sequence). CDR3 nucleotide sequence: TGTGCCAGCAGTCACGGGACAGGGCTCACAGATACGCAGTATTTT. Protein: CASSHGTGLTDTQYF.